The TCR beta chain described here comes from a study of blood T cell repertoires in COVID-19. Across the study: The United States, Italy and Spain supplied acute and convalescent COVID-19 samples. Sources were T cells, B-cell-depleted T cells, or PBMCs; the material itself was cDNA or gDNA.

Authors' analysis steps: Reference gene primer amplification gave nucleated cell count estimates. Measured with immunoSEQ multiplex PCR; TCRdb has only the in-frame clones, and not every one. V and J calls and clone size are given by that table; D and trimming were obtained from the DNA. Of under 500,000 clones listed, around 89% are singletons. Germline V lookup: CDR1 SGHTA, CDR2 FQGTGA. CDR3 length: 14 amino acids. V shed 5 bases and J 6 bases; nucleotides not matched to a gene: 9. The sequence derives from a woman aged 25 to 39 with acute or convalescent COVID-19. Input material: peripheral blood. This chain joins TRBV7-3 and TRBJ2-7; 8 nucleotides match TRBD1. CDR3 coding DNA: TGTGCCAGCAGCCCAAGACAGGGGACAGGCGAGCAGTACTTC. Its protein is CASSPRQGTGEQYF. The full variable domain, with the rest looked up from reference TRBV7-3 and TRBJ2-7, is GAGVSQTPSNKVTEKGKYVELRCDPISGHTALYWYRQSLGQGPEFLIYFQGTGAADDSGLPNDRFFAVRPEGSVSTLKIQRTERGDSAVYLCASSPRQGTGEQYFGPGTRLTVT.